This T cell receptor beta chain was observed in a study of T cells expressing NK-cell markers. Overall study context: Source material for TCR beta repertoires consisted of sorted CD3+CD56+NKG2C+, CD3+CD56+NKG2C- and CD3+CD56-NKG2C+ T cells. Out of eight donors sequenced, seven tested HCMV-seropositive and the remaining one seronegative.

Beta-chain TCR cDNA was generated via 5'RACE template switching with UMIs. TCRdb re-called the 5' RACE reads and shows each CDR3 protein once, DNA omitted. The sample table includes around 550,000 distinct CDR3 sequences. There are 13 residues in the CDR3. The genes are TRBV12-3 or TRBV12-4 and TRBJ1-1; the TCRdb call, TRBD1, lacks DNA for checking. The TCR was taken from a man aged 18-30 years in good health. Sequencing input: blood T cells: a sorted CD56 or NKG2C T cell subset, CD4+ or CD8+ T cells, or bulk PBMC T cells (not recorded which). CDR3 in amino acids: CATQKQGNTEAFF.